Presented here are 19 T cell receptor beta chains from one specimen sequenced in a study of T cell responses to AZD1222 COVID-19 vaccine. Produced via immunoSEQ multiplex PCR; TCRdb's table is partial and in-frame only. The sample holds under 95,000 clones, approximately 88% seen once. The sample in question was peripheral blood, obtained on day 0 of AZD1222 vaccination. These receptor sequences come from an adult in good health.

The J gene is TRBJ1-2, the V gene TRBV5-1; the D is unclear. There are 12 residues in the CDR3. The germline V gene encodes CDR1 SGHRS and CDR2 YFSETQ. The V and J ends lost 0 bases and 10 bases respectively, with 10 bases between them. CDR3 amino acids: CASSLGLGDYTF. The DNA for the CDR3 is TGCGCCAGCAGCTTGGGGTTAGGAGACTACACCTTC.

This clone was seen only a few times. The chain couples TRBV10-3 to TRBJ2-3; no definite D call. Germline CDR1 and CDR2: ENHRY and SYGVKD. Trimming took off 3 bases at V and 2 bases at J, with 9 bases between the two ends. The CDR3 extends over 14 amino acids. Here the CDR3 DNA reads TGTGCCATCAGTGATGGGGTAAACACAGATACGCAGTATTTT. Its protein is CAISDGVNTDTQYF.

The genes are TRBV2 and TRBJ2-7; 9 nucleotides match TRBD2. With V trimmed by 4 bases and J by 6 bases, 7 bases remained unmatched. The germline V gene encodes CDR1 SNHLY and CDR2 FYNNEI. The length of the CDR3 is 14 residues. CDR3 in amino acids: CASSAFSGSGEQYF. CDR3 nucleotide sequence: TGTGCCAGCAGTGCGTTTAGCGGGAGTGGCGAGCAGTACTTC.

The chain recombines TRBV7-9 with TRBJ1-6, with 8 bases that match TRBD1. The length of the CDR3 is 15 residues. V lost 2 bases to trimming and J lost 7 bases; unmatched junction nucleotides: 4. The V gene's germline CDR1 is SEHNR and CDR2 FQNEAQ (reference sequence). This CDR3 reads CASSLIGQGNSPLHF. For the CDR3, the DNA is TGTGCCAGCAGCTTAATCGGACAGGGCAATTCACCCCTCCACTTT.

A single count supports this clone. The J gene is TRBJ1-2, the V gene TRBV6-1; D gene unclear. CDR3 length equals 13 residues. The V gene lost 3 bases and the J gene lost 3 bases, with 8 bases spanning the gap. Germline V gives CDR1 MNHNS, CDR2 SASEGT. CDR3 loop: CASSETSDYGYTF. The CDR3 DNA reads TGTGCCAGCAGTGAGACATCTGACTATGGCTACACCTTC.

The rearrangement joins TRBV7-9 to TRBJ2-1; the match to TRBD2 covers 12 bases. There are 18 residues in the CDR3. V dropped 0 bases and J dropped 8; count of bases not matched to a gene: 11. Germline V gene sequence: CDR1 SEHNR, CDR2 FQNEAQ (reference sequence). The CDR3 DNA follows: TGTGCCAGCAGCTTAGCCCTCCTGACTAGCGGGAGCTCCCATGAGCAGTTCTTC. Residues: CASSLALLTSGSSHEQFF.

The CDR3 loop reads CASRRDSLSGNTIYF. CDR3 nucleotides: TGTGCCAGCAGAAGGGACAGCCTTTCTGGAAACACCATATATTTT. V gene TRBV7-9 combines with J gene TRBJ1-3; 7 bases agree with TRBD1. There are 15 residues in the CDR3. V dropped 6 bases and J dropped 1; count of bases not matched to a gene: 6. From germline, CDR1 is SEHNR and CDR2 FQNEAQ (reference sequence).

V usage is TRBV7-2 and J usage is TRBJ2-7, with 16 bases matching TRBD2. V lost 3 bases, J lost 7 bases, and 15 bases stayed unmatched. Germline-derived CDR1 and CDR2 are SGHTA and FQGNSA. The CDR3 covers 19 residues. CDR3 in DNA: TGTGCCAGCAGCTTCCGCCTTTCGGGACTAGCGGGAGGGAGGGGGGAGCAGTACTTC. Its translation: CASSFRLSGLAGGRGEQYF.

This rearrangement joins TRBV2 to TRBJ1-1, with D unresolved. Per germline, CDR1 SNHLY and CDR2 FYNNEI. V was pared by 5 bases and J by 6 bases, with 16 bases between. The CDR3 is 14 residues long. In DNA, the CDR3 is TGTGCCAGCAGTTTCGACCGAGGGAGCCCTGAAGCTTTCTTT. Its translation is CASSFDRGSPEAFF.

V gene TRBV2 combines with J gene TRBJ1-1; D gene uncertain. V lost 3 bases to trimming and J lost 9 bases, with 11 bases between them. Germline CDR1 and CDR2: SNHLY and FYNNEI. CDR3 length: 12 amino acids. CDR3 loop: CASSEGGFQAFF. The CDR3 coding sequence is TGTGCCAGCAGTGAGGGAGGGTTTCAAGCTTTCTTT. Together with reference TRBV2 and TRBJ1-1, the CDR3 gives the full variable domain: EPEVTQTPSHQVTQMGQEVILRCVPISNHLYFYWYRQILGQKVEFLVSFYNNEISEKSEIFDDQFSVERPDGSNFTLKIRSTKLEDSAMYFCASSEGGFQAFFGQGTRLTVV.

The CDR3 DNA reads as TGTGCCAGCAGCCCCGTAGGGGGTCTGGGTTTGGAGCAGTTCTTC. Translation: CASSPVGGLGLEQFF. V usage is TRBV7-6 and J usage is TRBJ2-1; the D gene is possibly TRBD1 (6 bases). The V end lost 5 bases, the J end lost 10 bases, and 21 bases lay between the germline ends. Germline V CDR1 and CDR2: SGHVS, FNYEAQ. The CDR3 covers 15 residues.

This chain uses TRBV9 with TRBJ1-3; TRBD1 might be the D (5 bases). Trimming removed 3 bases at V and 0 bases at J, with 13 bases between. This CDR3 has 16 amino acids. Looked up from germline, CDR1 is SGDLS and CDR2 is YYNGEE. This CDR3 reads CASSGARGSSGNTIYF. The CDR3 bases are TGTGCCAGCAGCGGGGCTCGGGGCAGCTCTGGAAACACCATATATTTT.

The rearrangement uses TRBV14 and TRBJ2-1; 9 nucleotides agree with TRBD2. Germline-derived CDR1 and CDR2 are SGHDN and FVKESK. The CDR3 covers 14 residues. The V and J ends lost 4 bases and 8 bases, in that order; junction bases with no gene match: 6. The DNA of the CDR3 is TGTGCCAGCAGCCCAGCGGGAGGTCGGTATGAGCAGTTCTTC. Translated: CASSPAGGRYEQFF.

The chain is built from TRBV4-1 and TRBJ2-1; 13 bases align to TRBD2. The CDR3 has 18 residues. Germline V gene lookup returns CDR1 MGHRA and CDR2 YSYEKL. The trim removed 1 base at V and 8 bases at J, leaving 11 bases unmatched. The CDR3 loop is CASSQATGLAGVPDEQFF. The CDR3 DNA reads TGCGCCAGCAGCCAAGCAACCGGACTAGCGGGAGTACCGGATGAGCAGTTCTTC.

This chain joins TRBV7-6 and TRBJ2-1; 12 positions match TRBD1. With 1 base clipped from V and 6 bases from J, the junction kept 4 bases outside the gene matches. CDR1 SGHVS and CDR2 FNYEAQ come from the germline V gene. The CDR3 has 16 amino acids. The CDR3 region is CASSLEGQGASNEQFF. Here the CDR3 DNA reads TGTGCCAGCAGCTTAGAGGGACAGGGGGCTAGCAATGAGCAGTTCTTC.

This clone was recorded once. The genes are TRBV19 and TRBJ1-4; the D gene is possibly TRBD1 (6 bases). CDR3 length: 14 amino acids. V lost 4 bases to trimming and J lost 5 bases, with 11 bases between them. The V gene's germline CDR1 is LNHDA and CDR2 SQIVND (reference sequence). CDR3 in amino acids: CASSNWGLNEKLFF. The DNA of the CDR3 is TGTGCCAGTAGTAATTGGGGGCTAAATGAAAAACTGTTTTTT. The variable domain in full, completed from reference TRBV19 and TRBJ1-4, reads DGGITQSPKYLFRKEGQNVTLSCEQNLNHDAMYWYRQDPGQGLRLIYYSQIVNDFQKGDIAEGYSVSREKKESFPLTVTSAQKNPTAFYLCASSNWGLNEKLFFGSGTQLSVL.

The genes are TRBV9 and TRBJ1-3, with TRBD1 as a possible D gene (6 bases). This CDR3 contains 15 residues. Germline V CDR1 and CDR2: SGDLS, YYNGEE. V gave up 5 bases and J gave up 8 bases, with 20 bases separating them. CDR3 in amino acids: CASRRNKQGRDTIYF. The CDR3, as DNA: TGTGCCAGCAGAAGAAACAAACAGGGAAGGGACACCATATATTTT.

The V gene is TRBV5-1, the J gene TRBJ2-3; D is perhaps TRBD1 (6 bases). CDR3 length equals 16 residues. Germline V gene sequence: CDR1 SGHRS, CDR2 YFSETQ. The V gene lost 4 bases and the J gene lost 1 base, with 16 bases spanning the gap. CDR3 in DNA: TGCGCCAGCAGCCTCATGGACAGTCTCGGCACAGATACGCAGTATTTT. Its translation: CASSLMDSLGTDTQYF.

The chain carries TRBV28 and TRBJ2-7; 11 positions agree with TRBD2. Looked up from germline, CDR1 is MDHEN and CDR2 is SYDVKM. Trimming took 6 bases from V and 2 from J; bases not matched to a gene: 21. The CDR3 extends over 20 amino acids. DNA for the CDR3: TGTGCCAGCAGCTACCGGAGATTCCTAGCGGGAGGTCCTGGGACCTACGAGCAGTACTTC. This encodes CASSYRRFLAGGPGTYEQYF. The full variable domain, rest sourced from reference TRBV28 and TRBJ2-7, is DVKVTQSSRYLVKRTGEKVFLECVQDMDHENMFWYRQDPGLGLRLIYFSYDVKMKEKGDIPEGYSVSREKKERFSLILESASTNQTSMYLCASSYRRFLAGGPGTYEQYFGPGTRLTVT.